This is a list of T cell receptor beta chains from one sample in a study of type 1 regulatory T cells. MiXCR, applied by TCRdb to the reads, yields one record per CDR3 protein. The table lists about 42,000 distinct CDR3 sequences, less than 15% of them singletons, with approximately 8% in the top ten. These receptors lack a known antigen. Sequenced sample: cultured non-Tr1 T cells, either the whole culture or a sorted T cell fraction (not recorded which). These receptors originate from a human donor in good health. Both conserved end residues are part of each CDR3. Fields, in order: V gene, J gene, CDR3 length, clone size, D gene, CDR3 protein, CDR3 DNA. A D gene is named only where the DNA matches it firmly. For some rows the clone size is stated as once, few or many, or as a class when expanded; others skip it.

>TRBV12-3/TRBV12-4|TRBJ2-3|16|many|TRBD2
CASSLIAGGGPDTQYF
TGTGCCAGCAGTCTGATAGCGGGAGGAGGCCCAGATACGCAGTATTTT
>TRBV5-1|TRBJ1-6|16|many|NA
CASSLGPERYNSPLHF
TGCGCCAGCAGCTTGGGGCCAGAACGATATAATTCACCCCTCCACTTT
>TRBV9|TRBJ1-3|17|many|NA
CASSVTGTGSSGNTIYF
TGTGCCAGCAGCGTAACAGGGACGGGGAGCTCTGGAAACACCATATATTTT
>TRBV20-1|TRBJ2-1|14|NA|NA
CSAPWASSYNEQFF
TGCAGTGCTCCGTGGGCTAGCTCCTACAATGAGCAGTTCTTC
>TRBV20-1|TRBJ2-5|14|many|TRBD1
CSAVSGTGIETQYF
TGCAGTGCCGTTTCGGGGACAGGGATAGAGACCCAGTACTTC
>TRBV6-1|TRBJ2-5|16|few|NA
CASSEGWGGGRETQYF
TGTGCCAGCAGTGAAGGGTGGGGAGGGGGCAGGGAGACCCAGTACTTC
>TRBV5-1|TRBJ2-1|18|few|TRBD2
CASRSGTSGSITYNEQFF
TGCGCCAGCCGTAGCGGGACTAGCGGGAGTATCACCTACAATGAGCAGTTCTTC
>TRBV7-2|TRBJ2-1|13|many|NA
CASSSRNIMGQFF
TGTGCCAGCAGCTCTAGAAATATAATGGGGCAGTTCTTC
>TRBV7-2|TRBJ1-2|14|many|TRBD1
CASSSQGVIYGYTF
TGTGCCAGCAGCTCGCAGGGGGTAATCTATGGCTACACCTTC
>TRBV7-3|TRBJ2-7|14|many|TRBD1
CASSLGQGGNEQYF
TGTGCCAGCAGCTTAGGACAGGGAGGCAACGAGCAGTACTTC
>TRBV12-3/TRBV12-4|TRBJ1-5|14|many|NA
CASSPDISNQPQHF
TGTGCCAGCAGCCCTGATATTAGCAATCAGCCCCAGCATTTT
>TRBV20-1|TRBJ1-5|14|NA|NA
CSARGGHSNQPQHF
TGCAGTGCTAGGGGGGGACATAGCAATCAGCCCCAGCATTTT
>TRBV20-1|TRBJ2-7|11|many|NA
CSALGRREQYF
TGCAGTGCACTAGGAAGGCGCGAGCAGTACTTC
>TRBV7-8|TRBJ2-2|15|medium-sized|TRBD2
CASTQPGGFTGELFF
TGTGCCAGCACCCAGCCGGGGGGTTTCACCGGGGAGCTGTTTTTT
>TRBV12-3/TRBV12-4|TRBJ2-2|16|many|TRBD1
CASSPINRGNTGELFF
TGTGCCAGCAGTCCAATCAACAGGGGGAACACCGGGGAGCTGTTTTTT
>TRBV12-3/TRBV12-4|TRBJ1-2|13|many|NA
CASSRQSNYGYTF
TGTGCCAGCAGCCGACAGAGTAACTATGGCTACACCTTC
>TRBV5-1|TRBJ2-5|18|many|TRBD2
CASSLSSSGVGGQETQYF
TGCGCCAGCAGCTTGAGTTCTAGCGGAGTCGGGGGGCAAGAGACCCAGTACTTC
>TRBV5-6|TRBJ1-2|14|many|NA
CATSRPQLHYGYTF
TGTGCCACCTCTCGGCCACAGCTTCACTATGGCTACACCTTC
>TRBV20-1|TRBJ2-2|12|many|NA
CSARGNTGELFF
TGCAGTGCTAGGGGTAACACCGGGGAGCTGTTTTTT
>TRBV30|TRBJ1-5|13|few|TRBD1
CAWGGQGQGPQHF
TGTGCCTGGGGGGGACAGGGACAGGGGCCCCAGCATTTT
>TRBV7-9|TRBJ2-1|16|many|NA
CASSLGWSGSSREQFF
TGTGCCAGCAGCTTAGGATGGAGCGGGTCCTCGAGGGAGCAGTTCTTC
>TRBV9|TRBJ2-3|15|NA|TRBD2
CASSVAGRGTDTQYF
TGTGCCAGCAGTGTAGCGGGGAGGGGGACAGATACGCAGTATTTT
>TRBV9|TRBJ2-2|15|many|TRBD1
CASSLSGTGYGELFF
TGTGCCAGCAGCCTCTCCGGGACAGGGTACGGGGAGCTGTTTTTT
>TRBV2|TRBJ2-3|11|many|NA
CASSSADTQYF
TGTGCCAGCAGCTCGGCAGATACGCAGTATTTT
>TRBV18|TRBJ2-7|13|medium-sized|NA
CASSPQVSYEQYF
TGTGCCAGCTCACCACAAGTTTCCTACGAGCAGTACTTC
>TRBV12-3/TRBV12-4|TRBJ1-1|13|many|NA
CASSFKVNTEAFF
TGTGCCAGCAGTTTTAAAGTAAACACTGAAGCTTTCTTT
>TRBV3-1|TRBJ2-5|16|many|TRBD2
CASSLGLAGYQETQYF
TGTGCCAGCAGCCTAGGACTAGCGGGGTACCAAGAGACCCAGTACTTC
>TRBV12-3/TRBV12-4|TRBJ2-1|14|many|TRBD2
CASSWLAGGDEQFF
TGTGCCAGCAGTTGGCTAGCGGGAGGAGATGAGCAGTTCTTC
>TRBV9|TRBJ2-1|16|few|NA
CASSVDVVIPYNEQFF
TGTGCCAGCAGCGTCGACGTAGTAATTCCCTACAATGAGCAGTTCTTC
>TRBV6-2/TRBV6-3|TRBJ1-1|14|NA|NA
CASNQPLMRTEAFF
TGTGCCAGCAATCAACCTTTAATGAGGACTGAAGCTTTCTTT
>TRBV27|TRBJ2-1|14|NA|TRBD1
CASSLGQGFNGQFF
TGTGCCAGCAGTTTGGGACAGGGGTTCAACGGGCAGTTCTTC
>TRBV30|TRBJ1-1|13|few|NA
CAWSKDENTEAFF
TGTGCCTGGAGTAAGGACGAGAACACTGAAGCTTTCTTT
>TRBV20-1|TRBJ2-1|14|NA|NA
CSEWDLARYNEQFF
TGCAGTGAGTGGGACCTAGCGCGTTACAATGAGCAGTTCTTC
>TRBV4-1|TRBJ1-2|15|NA|NA
CASSQEGAFGYGYTF
TGCGCCAGCAGCCAAGAGGGTGCATTCGGCTATGGCTACACCTTC
>TRBV7-9|TRBJ2-7|13|many|NA
CASSQVNVNEQYF
TGTGCCAGCAGCCAGGTGAACGTCAACGAGCAGTACTTC